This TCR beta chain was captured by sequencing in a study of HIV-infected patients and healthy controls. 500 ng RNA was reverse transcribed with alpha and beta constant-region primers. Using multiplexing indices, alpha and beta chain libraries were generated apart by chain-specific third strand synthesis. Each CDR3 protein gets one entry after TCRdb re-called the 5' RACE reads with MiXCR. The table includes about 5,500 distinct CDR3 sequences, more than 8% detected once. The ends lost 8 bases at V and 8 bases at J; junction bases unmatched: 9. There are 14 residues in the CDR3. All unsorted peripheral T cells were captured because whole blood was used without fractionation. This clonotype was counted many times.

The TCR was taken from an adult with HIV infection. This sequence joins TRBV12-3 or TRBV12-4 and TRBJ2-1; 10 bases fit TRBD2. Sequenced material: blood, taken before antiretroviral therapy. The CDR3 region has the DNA TGTGCCAGCCTCCTAGCGGGAGAAAAAGATGAGCAGTTCTTC. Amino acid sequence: CASLLAGEKDEQFF.